The 2 T cell receptor beta chains below come from one sample, sequenced in a study of monozygotic twins with inflammatory bowel disease. From the 5' RACE reads, TCRdb lists one entry per CDR3 protein and no DNA. This repertoire includes nearly 450,000 distinct CDR3 sequences. The specimen sequenced was blood. Source of these receptors: a human donor with ulcerative colitis or Crohn's disease, or a healthy co-twin of an affected twin (not recorded which).

This chain uses TRBV7-8 with TRBJ2-5; TCRdb's D call of TRBD2 is untestable without DNA. The CDR3 has 17 residues. CDR1 and CDR2 from the germline V gene are SGHVS and FQNEAQ. The CDR3: CASSRPTGTSFPETQYF.

The chain couples TRBV5-1 to TRBJ2-3. The CDR3 length is 14 residues. Germline CDR1 reads SGHRS; CDR2 reads YFSETQ. The CDR3 sequence is CASSRPSGADTQYF. Variable domain in full (rest from reference TRBV5-1 and TRBJ2-3): KAGVTQTPRYLIKTRGQQVTLSCSPISGHRSVSWYQQTPGQGLQFLFEYFSETQRNKGNFPGRFSGRQFSNSRSEMNVSTLELGDSALYLCASSRPSGADTQYFGPGTRLTVL.